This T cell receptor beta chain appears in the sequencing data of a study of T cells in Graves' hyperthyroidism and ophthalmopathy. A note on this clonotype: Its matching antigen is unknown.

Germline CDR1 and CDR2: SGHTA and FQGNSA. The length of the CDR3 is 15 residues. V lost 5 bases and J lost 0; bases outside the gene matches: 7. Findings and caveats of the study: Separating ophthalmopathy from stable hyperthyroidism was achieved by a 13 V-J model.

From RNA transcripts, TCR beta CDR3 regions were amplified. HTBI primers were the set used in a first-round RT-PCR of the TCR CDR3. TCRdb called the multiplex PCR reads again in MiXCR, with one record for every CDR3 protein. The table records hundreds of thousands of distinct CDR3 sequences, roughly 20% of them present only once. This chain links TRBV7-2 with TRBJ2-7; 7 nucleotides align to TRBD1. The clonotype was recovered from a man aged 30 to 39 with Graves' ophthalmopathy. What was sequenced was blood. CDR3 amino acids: CASSQLGQSSYEQYF. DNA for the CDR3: TGTGCCAGCAGCCAACTGGGACAGAGCTCCTACGAGCAGTACTTC.